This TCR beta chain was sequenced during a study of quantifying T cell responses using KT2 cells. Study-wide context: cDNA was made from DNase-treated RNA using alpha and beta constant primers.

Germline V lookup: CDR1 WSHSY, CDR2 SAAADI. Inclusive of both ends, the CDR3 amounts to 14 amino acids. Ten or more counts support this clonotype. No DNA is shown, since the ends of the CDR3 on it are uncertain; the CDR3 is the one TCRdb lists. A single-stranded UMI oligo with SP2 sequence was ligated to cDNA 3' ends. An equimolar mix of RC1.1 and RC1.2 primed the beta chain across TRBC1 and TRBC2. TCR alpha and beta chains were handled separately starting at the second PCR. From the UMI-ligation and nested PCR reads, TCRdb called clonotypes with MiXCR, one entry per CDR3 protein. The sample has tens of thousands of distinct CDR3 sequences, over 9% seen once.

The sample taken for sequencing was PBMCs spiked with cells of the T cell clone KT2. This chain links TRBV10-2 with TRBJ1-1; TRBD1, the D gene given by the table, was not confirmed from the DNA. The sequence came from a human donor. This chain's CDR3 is CASTSGQENTEAFF.